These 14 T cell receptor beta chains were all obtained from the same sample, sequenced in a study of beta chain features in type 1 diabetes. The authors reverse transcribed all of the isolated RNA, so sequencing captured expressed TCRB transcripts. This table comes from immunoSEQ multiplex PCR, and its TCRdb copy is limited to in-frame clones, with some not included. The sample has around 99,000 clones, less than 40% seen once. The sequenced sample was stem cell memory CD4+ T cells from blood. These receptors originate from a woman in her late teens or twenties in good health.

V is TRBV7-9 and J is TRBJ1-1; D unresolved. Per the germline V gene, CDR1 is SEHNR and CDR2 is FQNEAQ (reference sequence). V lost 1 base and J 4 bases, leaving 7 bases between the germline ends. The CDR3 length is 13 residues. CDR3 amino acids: CASSLVRGTEAFF. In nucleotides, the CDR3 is TGTGCCAGCAGCTTAGTACGAGGCACTGAAGCTTTCTTT.

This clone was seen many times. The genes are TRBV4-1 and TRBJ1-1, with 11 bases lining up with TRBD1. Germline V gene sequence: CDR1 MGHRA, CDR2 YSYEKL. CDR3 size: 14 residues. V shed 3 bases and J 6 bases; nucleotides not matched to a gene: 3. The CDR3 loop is CASSQDRGRPEAFF. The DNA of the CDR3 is TGCGCCAGCAGCCAGGACAGGGGGCGACCTGAAGCTTTCTTT.

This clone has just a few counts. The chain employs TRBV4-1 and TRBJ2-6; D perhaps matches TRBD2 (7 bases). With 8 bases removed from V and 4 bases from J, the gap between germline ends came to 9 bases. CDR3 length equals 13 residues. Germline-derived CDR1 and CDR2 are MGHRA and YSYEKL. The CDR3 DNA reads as TGCGCCAGCCGGGGGGCGGGGGCCAACGTCCTGACTTTC. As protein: CASRGAGANVLTF.

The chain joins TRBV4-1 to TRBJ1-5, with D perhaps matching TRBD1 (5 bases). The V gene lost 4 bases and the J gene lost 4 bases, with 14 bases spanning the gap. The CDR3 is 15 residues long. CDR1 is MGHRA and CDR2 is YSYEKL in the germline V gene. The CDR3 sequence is CASSLRWGGNQPQHF. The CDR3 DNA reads TGCGCCAGCAGCCTCCGGTGGGGGGGGAATCAGCCCCAGCATTTT.

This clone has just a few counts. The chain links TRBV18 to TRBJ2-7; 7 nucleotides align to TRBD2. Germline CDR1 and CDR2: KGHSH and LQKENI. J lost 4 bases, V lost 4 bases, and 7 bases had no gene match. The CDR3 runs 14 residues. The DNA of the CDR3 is TGTGCCAGCTCACAAGCTAGCGGTAATTACGAGCAGTACTTC. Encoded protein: CASSQASGNYEQYF.

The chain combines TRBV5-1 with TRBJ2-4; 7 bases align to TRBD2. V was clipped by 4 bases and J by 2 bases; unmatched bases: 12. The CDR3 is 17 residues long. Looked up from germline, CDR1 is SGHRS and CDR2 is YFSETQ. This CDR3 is CASSLTPLAVSKNIQYF. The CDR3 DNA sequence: TGCGCCAGCAGCCTCACCCCCCTAGCGGTATCCAAAAACATTCAGTACTTC. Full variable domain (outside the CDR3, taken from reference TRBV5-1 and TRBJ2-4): KAGVTQTPRYLIKTRGQQVTLSCSPISGHRSVSWYQQTPGQGLQFLFEYFSETQRNKGNFPGRFSGRQFSNSRSEMNVSTLELGDSALYLCASSLTPLAVSKNIQYFGAGTRLSVL.

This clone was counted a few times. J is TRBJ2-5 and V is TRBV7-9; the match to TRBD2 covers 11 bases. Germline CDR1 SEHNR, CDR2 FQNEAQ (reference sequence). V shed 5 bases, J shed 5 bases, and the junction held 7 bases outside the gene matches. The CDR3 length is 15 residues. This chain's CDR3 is CASSLEASGGETQYF. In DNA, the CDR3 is TGTGCCAGCAGCCTAGAGGCTAGCGGGGGGGAGACCCAGTACTTC.

The CDR3 sequence is CASSVPGQGWAFF. CDR3 bases: TGTGCCAGTAGTGTCCCCGGTCAGGGATGGGCTTTCTTT. The gene calls are TRBV19 and TRBJ1-1, with D perhaps matching TRBD1 (5 bases). Germline CDR1 LNHDA, CDR2 SQIVND (reference sequence). The CDR3 is 13 residues long. With 5 bases removed from V and 11 bases from J, the gap between germline ends came to 18 bases.

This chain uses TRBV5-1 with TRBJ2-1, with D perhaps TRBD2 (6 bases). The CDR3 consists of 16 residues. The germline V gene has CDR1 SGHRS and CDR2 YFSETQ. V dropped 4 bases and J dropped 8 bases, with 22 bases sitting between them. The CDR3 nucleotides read TGCGCCAGCAGCAAGCTTACGGGACTCATGGCCCATGAGCAGTTCTTC. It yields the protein CASSKLTGLMAHEQFF.

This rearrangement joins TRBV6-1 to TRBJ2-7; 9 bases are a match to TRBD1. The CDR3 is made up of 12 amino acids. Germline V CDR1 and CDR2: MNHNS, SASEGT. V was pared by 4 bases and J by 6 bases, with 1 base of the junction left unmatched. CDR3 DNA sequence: TGTGCCAGCAGTGGGACAGGGGCCGAGCAGTACTTC. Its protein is CASSGTGAEQYF.

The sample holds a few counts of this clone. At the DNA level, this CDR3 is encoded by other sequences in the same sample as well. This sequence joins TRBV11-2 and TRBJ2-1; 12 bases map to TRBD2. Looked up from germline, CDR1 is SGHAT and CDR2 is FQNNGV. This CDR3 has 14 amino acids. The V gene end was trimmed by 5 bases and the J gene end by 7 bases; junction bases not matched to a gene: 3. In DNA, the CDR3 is TGTGCCAGCAGCCTAACTAGCGGGAGGAATGAGCAGTTCTTC. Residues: CASSLTSGRNEQFF.

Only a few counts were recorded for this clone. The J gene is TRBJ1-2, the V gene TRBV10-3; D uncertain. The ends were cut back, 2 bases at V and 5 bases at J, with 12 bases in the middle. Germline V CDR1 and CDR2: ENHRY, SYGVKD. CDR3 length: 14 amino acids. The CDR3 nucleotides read TGTGCCATCAGTGAGACGCGGGGATCGTATGGCTACACCTTC. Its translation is CAISETRGSYGYTF.

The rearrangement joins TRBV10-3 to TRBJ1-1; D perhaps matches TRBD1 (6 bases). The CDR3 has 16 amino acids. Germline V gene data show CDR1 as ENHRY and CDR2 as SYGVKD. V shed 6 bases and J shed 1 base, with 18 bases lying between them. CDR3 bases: TGTGCCATCAGAGTAGTTAAGGGACACCAGAACACTGAAGCTTTCTTT. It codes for CAIRVVKGHQNTEAFF.

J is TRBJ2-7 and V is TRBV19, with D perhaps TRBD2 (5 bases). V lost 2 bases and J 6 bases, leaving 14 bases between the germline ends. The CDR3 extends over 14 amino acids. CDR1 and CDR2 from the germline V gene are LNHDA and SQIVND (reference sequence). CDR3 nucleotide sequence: TGTGCCAGTAGTATAACGGGATTCGGGCTCGAGCAGTACTTC. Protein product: CASSITGFGLEQYF.